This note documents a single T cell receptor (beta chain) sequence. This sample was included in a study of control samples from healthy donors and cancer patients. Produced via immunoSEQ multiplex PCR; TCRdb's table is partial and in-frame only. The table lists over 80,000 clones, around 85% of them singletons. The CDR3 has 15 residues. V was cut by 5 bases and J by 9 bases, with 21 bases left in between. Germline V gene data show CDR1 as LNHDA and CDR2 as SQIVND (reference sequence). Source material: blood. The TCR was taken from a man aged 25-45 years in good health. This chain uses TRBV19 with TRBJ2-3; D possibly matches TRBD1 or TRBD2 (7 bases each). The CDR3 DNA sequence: TGTGCCAGTAGTCCCCCGGGGGCAGGGGGGGAAACGCAGTATTTT. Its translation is CASSPPGAGGETQYF.